This entry is about one T cell receptor (beta chain). The source of the sample is a study of blood T cell repertoires in COVID-19. Measured with immunoSEQ multiplex PCR; TCRdb has only the in-frame clones, and not every one. Of about 65,000 clones listed, 60% to 85% are singletons. The source of this sequence is a human donor in a cohort sampled during active COVID-19. The sample was peripheral blood.

CDR3 bases: TGTGCCAGCAGCTCTCTAGAGGAACTTTCACCCCTCCACTTT. Translation gives CASSSLEELSPLHF. J is TRBJ1-6 and V is TRBV7-9; D unclear. Germline values: CDR1 SEHNR, CDR2 FQNEAQ (reference sequence). Trimming left V 4 bases short and J 9 bases short, with 13 bases between. This CDR3 contains 14 residues.